The entry below gives a single TCR beta chain sequence along with its context. What it binds is unknown. V was pared by 5 bases and J by 5 bases, with 13 bases between. The CDR3 consists of 14 residues. CDR1 and CDR2 (germline): MDHEN, SYDVKM. This sample was taken from a study of T cell responses to AZD1222 COVID-19 vaccine. The repertoire was sequenced with immunoSEQ multiplex PCR; TCRdb's copy has only in-frame clones and lacks some. The sample gives roughly 150,000 clones, 92% of which show up once; about 9.4% is in the top ten. Study-level points and caveats: Regions left unmutated in variants are reportedly the target of nearly half of spike-specific TCRs. Across spike, vaccine-associated CD4 TCRs were found, dominant at 160-218 and 743-854. The donors showed a predominance of white British ancestry and of females, with possible underestimation of clonal diversity.

The TCR comes from an adult who received the AZD1222 COVID-19 vaccine. The rearrangement links TRBV28 to TRBJ1-5; D remains ambiguous. This specimen consisted of peripheral blood, obtained 28 days after the second AZD1222 dose. CDR3 coding DNA: TGTGCCAGCAGTATATCGCAGACTCATCAGCCCCAGCATTTT. It specifies CASSISQTHQPQHF.